Sequencing of this T cell receptor (beta chain) was carried out in a study of a mutant IDH1 vaccine in newly diagnosed glioma. Overall study: The patients received vaccinations eight times, in weeks 1, 3, 5, 7, 11, 15, 19 and 23. Vaccination followed radiotherapy alone by 4-6 weeks, or accompanied temozolomide cycles. Patients under treatment included 62.5% males and about 38% females and had a mean age of approximately 40 years.

Turning to this clone: Its antigen remains unknown.

The repertoire was sequenced with immunoSEQ multiplex PCR; TCRdb's copy has only in-frame clones and lacks some. The table includes more than 55,000 clones, roughly 81% detected once. This CDR3 comprises 15 residues. Trimming took 1 base from V and 2 from J, leaving 8 bases between them. The V gene's germline CDR1 is MNHNS and CDR2 SASEGT. Time point denoted: week 23, last vaccination. Vaccine doses each comprised 300 ug of mutant IDH1 20-mer peptide, with topical imiquimod. Study-level results: Patients showed vaccine-induced immune responses at a rate of around 93%.

The gene calls are TRBV6-1 and TRBJ1-4; D not certain. Sequencing was performed on PBMCs, taken from a glioma patient whose treatment included an IDH1 peptide vaccine. This receptor was identified in a woman in her 40s with glioma. Some clones in this sample may be carry-over from other donors' samples. Here the CDR3 reads CASSEERVTNEKLFF. CDR3 bases: TGTGCCAGCAGTGAAGAACGGGTGACTAATGAAAAACTGTTTTTT.